This TCR beta chain was captured by sequencing in a study of cytotoxic CD8 clonotypes in ibrutinib-treated CLL. Overall study findings and caveats: Public clonotypes were uncommon and contracted or stayed stable on treatment.

This CDR3 spans 14 amino acids. Between the trimmed V and J ends, which lost 3 bases and 2 bases, there was a span of 9 bases. Germline CDR1 is SGDLS and CDR2 is YYNGEE. Comment on this clone: The antigen remains undetermined.

TCRdb keeps only in-frame clones here, not all; method: immunoSEQ multiplex PCR. The sample lists 130,000 or so clones, approximately 77% occurring once. The starting material was PBMCs, obtained after 12 months of ibrutinib treatment. The source of this sequence is a human donor with chronic lymphocytic leukemia. The chain recombines TRBV9 with TRBJ2-1; D gene unclear. The CDR3 nucleotides are TGTGCCAGCAGCGGTACGGGCCCCTACAATGAGCAGTTCTTC. Translating it yields CASSGTGPYNEQFF.